One sample yielded the 14 T cell receptor beta chains listed below, sequenced in a study of blood T cells in healthy people across ages. Using a J-beta primer mix together with a sample-barcoded 5' primer, a second PCR was run for roughly 7 to 12 cycles. TCRdb redid the calling of the 5' RACE reads with MiXCR, one entry per CDR3 protein. The sample gives about 1,800,000 distinct CDR3 sequences, 28% of which show up once; roughly 8% is in the top ten. The specimen sequenced was blood. Receptors originate from a woman aged 25 to 39 in good health.

This clonotype was counted only a few times. CDR3 in amino acids: CASSFGAGGLTDTQYF. The CDR3 DNA reads as TGTGCCAGCAGTTTCGGTGCGGGTGGTTTAACAGATACGCAGTATTTT. The chain employs TRBV27 and TRBJ2-3, with D possibly TRBD2 on 5 matching bases. Germline CDR1 reads MNHEY; CDR2 reads SMNVEV (reference sequence). V was trimmed by 3 bases and J by 3 bases, leaving 16 bases between them. The CDR3 spans 16 residues.

The gene calls are TRBV9 and TRBJ2-5, with 9 bases fitting TRBD1. Germline-derived CDR1 and CDR2 are SGDLS and YYNGEE. The CDR3 consists of 14 residues. V shed 3 bases and J 5 bases; nucleotides not matched to a gene: 5. The CDR3 sequence: CASSGTGTGETQYF. In DNA form, the CDR3 reads TGTGCCAGCAGCGGAACCGGGACAGGGGAGACCCAGTACTTC.

This clonotype showed up many times. The V and J genes are TRBV12-3 or TRBV12-4 and TRBJ1-6; D not certain. The V end lost 0 bases, the J end lost 7 bases, and 7 bases lay between the germline ends. The CDR3 is made up of 14 amino acids. DNA for the CDR3: TGTGCCAGCAGTTTAGCGGGGAACAATTCACCCCTCCACTTT. Translated, it gives CASSLAGNNSPLHF.

A few counts support this clonotype. The V call is TRBV20-1, the J call TRBJ2-1; D is uncertain. Germline CDR1 is DFQATT and CDR2 is SNEGSKA (reference sequence). V was trimmed by 7 bases and J by 2 bases, leaving 9 bases between them. CDR3 length: 12 residues. The CDR3 reads CSVEGTYNEQFF. Written as DNA, the CDR3 is TGCAGTGTCGAAGGTACCTACAATGAGCAGTTCTTC.

J is TRBJ2-3 and V is TRBV12-3 or TRBV12-4; possible D gene TRBD2, 5 bases. The CDR3 totals 14 residues. Trimming removed 10 bases from V and 2 bases from J, with 16 bases in between. The CDR3 DNA sequence: TGTGCCATCCTGAGGGCCAGTATCACAGATACGCAGTATTTT. Its translation is CAILRASITDTQYF.

The chain uses TRBV29-1 and TRBJ1-2; 7 nucleotides agree with TRBD1. The CDR3 loop spans 13 amino acids. Germline-derived CDR1 and CDR2 are SQVTM and ANQGSEA. The DNA for the CDR3 is TGCATCGGCTCAGGGGCAGGGGGCTATGGCTACACCTTC. Amino acid sequence: CIGSGAGGYGYTF. Variable domain in full (rest from reference TRBV29-1 and TRBJ1-2): SAVISQKPSRDICQRGTSLTIQCQVDSQVTMMFWYRQQPGQSLTLIATANQGSEATYESGFVIDKFPISRPNLTFSTLTVSNMSPEDSSIYLCIGSGAGGYGYTFGSGTRLTVV.

This clonotype was seen a few times. V is TRBV4-1 and J is TRBJ2-5; TRBD1 or TRBD2 may be the D gene (5 bases each). TRBJ2-7 explains the end of the DNA better; the J call may be wrong. Germline V CDR1 and CDR2: MGHRA, YSYEKL. The CDR3 is made up of 17 amino acids. The CDR3 nucleotides are TGCGCCAGCAGCCAAGATAGGGCCTCGAGGGGCCCCTACGAGCAGTACTTC. Protein: CASSQDRASRGPYEQYF.

The sample holds a few counts of this clonotype. The V gene is TRBV12-3 or TRBV12-4, the J gene TRBJ1-2, with 9 bases identical to TRBD1. The J segment lost 2 bases and the V segment lost 5 bases, leaving 6 bases of the junction unmatched. This CDR3 region has 15 residues. CDR3 protein: CASSTVQGANYGYTF. Written as DNA, the CDR3 is TGTGCCAGCAGTACGGTACAGGGGGCGAACTATGGCTACACCTTC.

A few counts support this clonotype. V gene TRBV12-3 or TRBV12-4 combines with J gene TRBJ2-1; the D gene is possibly TRBD2 (6 bases). Trimming took off 8 bases at V and 3 bases at J, with 14 bases between the two ends. The length of the CDR3 is 14 residues. Here the CDR3 reads CASGKGTYYNEQFF. The CDR3 bases are TGTGCCAGCGGAAAGGGGACTTACTACAATGAGCAGTTCTTC.

This clonotype was observed a handful of times. The chain is built from TRBV6-6 and TRBJ1-1; 9 nucleotides align to TRBD1. Trimming at V came to 4 bases and at J to 7 bases, leaving 4 bases not matched to a gene. The germline gives CDR1 MNHNY, CDR2 SVGAGI (reference sequence). The CDR3 contains 13 residues. CDR3 DNA sequence: TGTGCCAGCAGTTCGACAGGGGGGAATGAAGCTTTCTTT. It encodes CASSSTGGNEAFF.

The gene calls are TRBV4-1 and TRBJ2-4; D call uncertain. The J call is uncertain, as TRBJ2-7 better fits the DNA end. This CDR3 has 17 amino acids. Per germline, CDR1 MGHRA and CDR2 YSYEKL. The CDR3 region has the DNA TGCGCCAGCAGCCCCGCAGGTGGCGTCAATCGCGAGAACGAGCAGTACTTC. Translation: CASSPAGGVNRENEQYF.

Concerning this clonotype: Possible read error: a much larger clone is one base away. V and J are TRBV7-9 and TRBJ2-4, with D tentatively TRBD1 or TRBD2 (6 bases each). CDR3 length equals 17 residues. Trimming stripped 0 bases from V and 3 bases from J, with 15 bases between. Germline loops: CDR1 SEHNR, CDR2 FQNEAQ (reference sequence). CDR3 sequence: CASSLAPGALGKNIQYF. CDR3 DNA: TGTGCCAGCAGCTTAGCGCCGGGGGCGTTGGGCAAAAACATTCAGTACTTC.

The gene calls are TRBV2 and TRBJ2-5; no definite D call. Germline V gene data show CDR1 as SNHLY and CDR2 as FYNNEI. This CDR3 has 14 residues. Between the trimmed V and J ends, which lost 1 base and 5 bases, there was a span of 11 bases. The CDR3 reads CASSEEMVGETQYF. The CDR3 DNA is TGTGCCAGCAGTGAAGAGATGGTCGGGGAGACCCAGTACTTC.

The rearrangement uses TRBV7-2 and TRBJ2-7; possible D gene TRBD2, 6 bases. CDR3 size: 16 residues. Germline CDR1 is SGHTA and CDR2 is FQGNSA. The ends were cut back, 5 bases at V and 0 bases at J, with 17 bases in the middle. The CDR3 here is CASSPGGSGSSYEQYF. The DNA of the CDR3 is TGTGCCAGCAGCCCCGGGGGTAGCGGTAGCTCCTACGAGCAGTACTTC.